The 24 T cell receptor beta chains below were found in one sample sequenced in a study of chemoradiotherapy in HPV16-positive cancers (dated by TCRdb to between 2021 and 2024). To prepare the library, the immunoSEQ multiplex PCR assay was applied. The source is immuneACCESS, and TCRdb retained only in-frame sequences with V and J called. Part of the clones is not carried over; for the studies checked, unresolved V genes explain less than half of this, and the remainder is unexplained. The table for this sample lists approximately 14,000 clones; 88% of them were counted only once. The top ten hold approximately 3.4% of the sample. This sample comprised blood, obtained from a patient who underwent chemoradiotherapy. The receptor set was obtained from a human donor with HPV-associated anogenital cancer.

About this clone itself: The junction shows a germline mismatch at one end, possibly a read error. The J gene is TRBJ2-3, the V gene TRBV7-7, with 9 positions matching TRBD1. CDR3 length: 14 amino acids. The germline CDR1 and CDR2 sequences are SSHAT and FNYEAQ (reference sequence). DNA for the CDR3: TGTGCTAGCAGCTTAGGGACAGGGCTAGATACGCAGTATTTT. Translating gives CASSLGTGLDTQYF. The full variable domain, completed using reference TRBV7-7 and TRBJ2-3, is GAGVSQSPRYKVTKRGQDVTLRCDPISSHATLYWYQQALGQGPEFLTYFNYEAQPDKSGLPSDRFSAERPEGSISTLTIQRTEQRDSAMYRCASSLGTGLDTQYFGPGTRLTVL.

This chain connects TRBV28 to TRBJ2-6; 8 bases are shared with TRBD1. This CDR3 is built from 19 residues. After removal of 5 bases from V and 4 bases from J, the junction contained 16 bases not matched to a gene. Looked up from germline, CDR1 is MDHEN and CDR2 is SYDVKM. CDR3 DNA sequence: TGTGCCAGCAGTAGCCCTTGGGGGACAGGCGGCTCAGGGGCCAACGTCCTGACTTTC. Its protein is CASSSPWGTGGSGANVLTF.

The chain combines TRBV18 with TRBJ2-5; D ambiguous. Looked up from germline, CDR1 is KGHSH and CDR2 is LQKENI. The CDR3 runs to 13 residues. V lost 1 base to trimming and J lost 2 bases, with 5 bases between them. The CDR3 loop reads CASSPQPQETQYF. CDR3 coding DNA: TGTGCCAGCTCACCACAACCGCAAGAGACCCAGTACTTC. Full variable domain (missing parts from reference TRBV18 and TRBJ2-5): NAGVMQNPRHLVRRRGQEARLRCSPMKGHSHVYWYRQLPEEGLKFMVYLQKENIIDESGMPKERFSAEFPKEGPSILRIQQVVRGDSAAYFCASSPQPQETQYFGPGTRLLVL.

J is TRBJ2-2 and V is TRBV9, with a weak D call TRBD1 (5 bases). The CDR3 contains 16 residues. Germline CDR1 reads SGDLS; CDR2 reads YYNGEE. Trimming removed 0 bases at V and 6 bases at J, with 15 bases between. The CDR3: CASSVGQSLRSGELFF. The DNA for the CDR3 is TGTGCCAGCAGCGTAGGACAGAGCCTAAGGTCCGGGGAGCTGTTTTTT.

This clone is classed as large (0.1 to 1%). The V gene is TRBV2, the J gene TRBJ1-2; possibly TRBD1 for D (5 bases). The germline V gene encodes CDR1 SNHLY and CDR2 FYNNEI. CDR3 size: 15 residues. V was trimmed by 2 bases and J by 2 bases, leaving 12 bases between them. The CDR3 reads CASSETGIGNYGYTF. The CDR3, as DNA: TGTGCCAGCAGTGAAACAGGTATTGGAAACTATGGCTACACCTTC.

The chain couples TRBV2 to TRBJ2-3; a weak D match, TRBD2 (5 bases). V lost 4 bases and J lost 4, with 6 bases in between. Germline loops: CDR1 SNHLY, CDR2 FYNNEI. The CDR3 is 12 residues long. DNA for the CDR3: TGTGCCAGCAGTGCTAGCTCAGATACGCAGTATTTT. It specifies CASSASSDTQYF.

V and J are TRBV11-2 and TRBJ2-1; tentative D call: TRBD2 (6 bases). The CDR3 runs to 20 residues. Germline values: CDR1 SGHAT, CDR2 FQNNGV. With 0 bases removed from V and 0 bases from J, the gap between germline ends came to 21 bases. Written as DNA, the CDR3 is TGTGCCAGCAGCTTAGAGACTCTCCTACCTTTGCGGGGCTCCTACAATGAGCAGTTCTTC. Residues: CASSLETLLPLRGSYNEQFF.

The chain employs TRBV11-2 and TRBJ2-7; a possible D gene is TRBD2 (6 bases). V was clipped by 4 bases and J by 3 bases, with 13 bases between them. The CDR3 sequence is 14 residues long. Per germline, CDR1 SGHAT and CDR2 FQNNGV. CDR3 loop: CASSSLAEYYEQYF. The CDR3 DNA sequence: TGTGCCAGCAGCTCCTTAGCGGAGTACTACGAGCAGTACTTC.

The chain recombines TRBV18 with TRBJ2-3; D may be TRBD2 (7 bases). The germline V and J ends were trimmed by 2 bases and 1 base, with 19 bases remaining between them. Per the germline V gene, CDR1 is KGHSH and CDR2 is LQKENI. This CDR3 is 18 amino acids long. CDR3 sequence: CASSPGNAGAGGTDTQYF. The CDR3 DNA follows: TGTGCCAGCTCACCAGGTAATGCGGGGGCAGGAGGCACAGATACGCAGTATTTT.

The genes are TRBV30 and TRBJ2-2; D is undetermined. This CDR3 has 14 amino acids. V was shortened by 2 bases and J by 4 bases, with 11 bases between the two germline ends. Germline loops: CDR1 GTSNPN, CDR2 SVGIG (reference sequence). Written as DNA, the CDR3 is TGTGCCTGGAGTTTAGGAATCGGCACCGGGGAGCTGTTTTTT. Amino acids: CAWSLGIGTGELFF.

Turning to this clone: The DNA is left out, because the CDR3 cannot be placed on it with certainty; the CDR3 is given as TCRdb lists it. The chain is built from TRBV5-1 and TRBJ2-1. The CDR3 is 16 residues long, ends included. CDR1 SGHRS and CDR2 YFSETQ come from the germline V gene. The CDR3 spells CASSRTSGQRSNEQFF.

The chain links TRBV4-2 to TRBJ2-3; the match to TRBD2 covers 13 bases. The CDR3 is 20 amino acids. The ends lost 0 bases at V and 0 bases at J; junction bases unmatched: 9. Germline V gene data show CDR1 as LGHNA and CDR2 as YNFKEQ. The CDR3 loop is CASSQDRTTSGGPSTDTQYF. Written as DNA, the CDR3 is TGTGCCAGCAGCCAAGATCGCACGACTAGCGGGGGGCCTAGCACAGATACGCAGTATTTT.

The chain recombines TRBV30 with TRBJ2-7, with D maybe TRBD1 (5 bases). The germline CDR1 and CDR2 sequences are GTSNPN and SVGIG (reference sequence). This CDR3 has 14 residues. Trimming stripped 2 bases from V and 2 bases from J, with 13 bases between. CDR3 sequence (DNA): TGTGCCTGGAGTAGGGGTCAGCCCCCCTACGAGCAGTACTTC. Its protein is CAWSRGQPPYEQYF.

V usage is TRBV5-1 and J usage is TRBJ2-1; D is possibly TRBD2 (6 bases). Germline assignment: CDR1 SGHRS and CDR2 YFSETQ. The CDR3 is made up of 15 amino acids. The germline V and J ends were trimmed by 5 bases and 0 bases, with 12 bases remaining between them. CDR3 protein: CASRVGGLSYNEQFF. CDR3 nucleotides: TGCGCCAGCAGAGTGGGGGGTCTCTCCTACAATGAGCAGTTCTTC.

CDR3: CASSWGHSNQPQHF. The CDR3 coding sequence is TGTGCCAGCAGCTGGGGACATAGCAATCAGCCCCAGCATTTT. The gene calls are TRBV5-6 and TRBJ1-5; D is perhaps TRBD1 (6 bases). Trimming shortened V by 3 bases and J by 0 bases, and 7 bases separated the two germline ends. Germline values: CDR1 SGHDT, CDR2 YYEEEE. The length of the CDR3 is 14 residues.

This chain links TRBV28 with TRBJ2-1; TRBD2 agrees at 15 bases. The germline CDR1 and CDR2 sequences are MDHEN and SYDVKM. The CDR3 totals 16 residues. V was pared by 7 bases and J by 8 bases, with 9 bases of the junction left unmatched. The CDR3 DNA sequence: TGTGCCAGCATTAGGCGGACTAGCGGGAGGGCCGATGAGCAGTTCTTC. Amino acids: CASIRRTSGRADEQFF.

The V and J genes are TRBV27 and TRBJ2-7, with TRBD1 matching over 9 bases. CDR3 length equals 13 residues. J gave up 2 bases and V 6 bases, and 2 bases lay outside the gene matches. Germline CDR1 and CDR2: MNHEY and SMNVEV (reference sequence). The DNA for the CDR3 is TGTGCCAGCAGGGGACAGGGCGCCTACGAGCAGTACTTC. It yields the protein CASRGQGAYEQYF.

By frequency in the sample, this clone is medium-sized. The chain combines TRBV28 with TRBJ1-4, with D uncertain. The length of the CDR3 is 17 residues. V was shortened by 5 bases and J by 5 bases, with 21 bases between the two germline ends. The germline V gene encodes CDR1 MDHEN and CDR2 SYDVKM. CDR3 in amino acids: CASSPGALGRLNEKLFF. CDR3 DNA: TGTGCCAGCAGTCCGGGCGCTCTAGGACGGTTAAATGAAAAACTGTTTTTT.

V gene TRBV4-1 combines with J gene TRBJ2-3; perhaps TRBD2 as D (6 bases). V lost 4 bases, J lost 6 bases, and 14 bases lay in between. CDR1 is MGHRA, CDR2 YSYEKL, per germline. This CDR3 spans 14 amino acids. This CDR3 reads CASSRGLGTDTQYF. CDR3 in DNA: TGCGCCAGCAGCCGGGGACTGGGGACGGATACGCAGTATTTT.

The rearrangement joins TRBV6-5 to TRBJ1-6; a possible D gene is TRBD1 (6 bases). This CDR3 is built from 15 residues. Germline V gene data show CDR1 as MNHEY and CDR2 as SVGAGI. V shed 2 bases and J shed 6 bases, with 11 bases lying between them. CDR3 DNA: TGTGCCAGCAGTTACGACTACAGGGTTAATTCACCCCTCCACTTT. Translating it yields CASSYDYRVNSPLHF.

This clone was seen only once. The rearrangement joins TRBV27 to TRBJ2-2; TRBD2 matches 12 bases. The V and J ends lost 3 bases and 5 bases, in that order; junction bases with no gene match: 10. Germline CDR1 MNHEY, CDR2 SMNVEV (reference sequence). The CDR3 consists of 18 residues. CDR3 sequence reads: CASSFQFRLAGETGELFF. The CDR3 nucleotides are TGTGCCAGCAGTTTCCAATTCAGACTAGCGGGGGAGACCGGGGAGCTGTTTTTT.

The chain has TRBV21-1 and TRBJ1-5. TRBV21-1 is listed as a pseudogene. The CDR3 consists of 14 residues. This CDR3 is CASSKTRIDQPQHF. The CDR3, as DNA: TGTGCCAGCAGCAAAACCCGGATCGATCAGCCCCAGCATTTT.

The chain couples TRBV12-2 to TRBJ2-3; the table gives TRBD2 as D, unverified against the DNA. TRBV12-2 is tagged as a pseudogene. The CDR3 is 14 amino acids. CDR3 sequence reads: CASRCGADTDTQYF. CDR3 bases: TGTGCAAGTCGCTGTGGAGCGGACACAGATACGCAGTATTTT.

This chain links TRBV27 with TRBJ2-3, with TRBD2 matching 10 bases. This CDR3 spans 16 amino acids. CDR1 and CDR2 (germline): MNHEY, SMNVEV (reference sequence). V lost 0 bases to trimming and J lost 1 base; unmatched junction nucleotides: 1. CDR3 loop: CASSLSGTSGTDTQYF. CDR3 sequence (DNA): TGTGCCAGCAGTTTATCGGGGACTAGCGGCACAGATACGCAGTATTTT.